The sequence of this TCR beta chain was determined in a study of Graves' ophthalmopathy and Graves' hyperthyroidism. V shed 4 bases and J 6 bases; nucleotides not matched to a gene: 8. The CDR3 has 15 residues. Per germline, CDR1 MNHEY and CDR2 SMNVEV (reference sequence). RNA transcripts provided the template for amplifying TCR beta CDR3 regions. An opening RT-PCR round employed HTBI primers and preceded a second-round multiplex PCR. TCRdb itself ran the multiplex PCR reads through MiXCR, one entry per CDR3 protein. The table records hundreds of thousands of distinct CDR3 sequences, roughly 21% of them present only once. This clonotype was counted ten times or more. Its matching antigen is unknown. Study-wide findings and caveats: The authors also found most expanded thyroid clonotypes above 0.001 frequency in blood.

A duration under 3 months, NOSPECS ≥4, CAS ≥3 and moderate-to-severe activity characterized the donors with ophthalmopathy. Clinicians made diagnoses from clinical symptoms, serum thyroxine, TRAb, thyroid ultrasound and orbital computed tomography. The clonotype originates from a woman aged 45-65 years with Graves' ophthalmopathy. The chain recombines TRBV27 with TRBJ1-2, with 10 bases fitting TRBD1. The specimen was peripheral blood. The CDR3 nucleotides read TGTGCCAGCAGTTCCGGGACAGGGGCGGGGAATGGCTACACCTTC. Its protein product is CASSSGTGAGNGYTF.